Listed below are T cell receptor beta chains from one sample, sequenced in a study of identifying expanded T cells in peripheral blood. The assay was immunoSEQ multiplex PCR, and TCRdb's table has in-frame clones only and misses some. This table holds some 76,000 clones, about 90% found once. Sequenced: blood. The receptors shown here come from a person aged 18 to 75 in good health. The conserved cysteine and the conserved F or W are not part of the CDR3 here.

j_gene: TRBJ2-3
v_gene: TRBV7-6
CDR3aa: ASSVKAGVLVDTQY

j_gene: TRBJ1-2
v_gene: TRBV7-2
CDR3aa: ASSPTPDNYGYT

j_gene: TRBJ2-3
v_gene: TRBV29-1
CDR3aa: SARTDGSGGDTQY

j_gene: TRBJ1-4
v_gene: TRBV4-1
CDR3aa: ASSQARDLRGEKLF

j_gene: TRBJ1-5
v_gene: TRBV28
CDR3aa: ASRTGGNQPQH

j_gene: TRBJ1-2
v_gene: TRBV20-1
CDR3aa: SAKQGNGYT

j_gene: TRBJ2-3
v_gene: TRBV18
CDR3aa: ATTTIPSTDTQY

j_gene: TRBJ2-1
v_gene: TRBV5-1
CDR3aa: ASSLAPNSVGDEQF

j_gene: TRBJ1-4
v_gene: TRBV19
CDR3aa: ASSEGFNEKLF

j_gene: TRBJ1-1
v_gene: TRBV7-2
CDR3aa: ASSLDHSYTEAF

j_gene: TRBJ2-3
v_gene: TRBV30
CDR3aa: AWSGSGSGGPSRTDTQY

j_gene: TRBJ2-1
v_gene: TRBV7-3
CDR3aa: ASSLNQLAGVVNEQF

j_gene: TRBJ2-3
v_gene: TRBV19
CDR3aa: ASRRLVGPDTQY

j_gene: TRBJ2-7
v_gene: TRBV7-8
CDR3aa: ASSLLRDSFYEQY

j_gene: TRBJ2-3
v_gene: TRBV5-1
CDR3aa: ASSAGDSTDTQY

j_gene: TRBJ1-2
v_gene: TRBV6-5
CDR3aa: ASGGNYGYT

j_gene: TRBJ2-2
v_gene: TRBV27
CDR3aa: ASSSILDRGRIGELF

j_gene: TRBJ1-5
v_gene: TRBV7-6
CDR3aa: ASSLVPPQGVLNQPQH

j_gene: TRBJ2-5
v_gene: TRBV5-1
CDR3aa: ASSLGRTEETQY

j_gene: TRBJ2-7
v_gene: TRBV19
CDR3aa: ASSIRSGGDYEQY

j_gene: TRBJ2-1
v_gene: TRBV5-1
CDR3aa: ASRRRQDPSYNEQF

j_gene: TRBJ1-1
v_gene: TRBV11-2
CDR3aa: ASSLGPTEEAF

j_gene: TRBJ1-4
v_gene: TRBV6-1
CDR3aa: ASTRQATNEKLF

j_gene: TRBJ1-2
v_gene: TRBV13
CDR3aa: ASRETGNDYGYT

j_gene: TRBJ2-3
v_gene: TRBV10-1
CDR3aa: ASSGPHMDSTDTQY

j_gene: TRBJ1-2
v_gene: TRBV7-2
CDR3aa: ASSADRARGYT